One and the same sample provided the 14 T cell receptor beta chains below, sequenced in a study of blood T cell repertoires in COVID-19. Assay: immunoSEQ multiplex PCR; the TCRdb copy retains only in-frame clones and omits some. The sample shows 390,000 or so clones, approximately 92% of them seen only once. Sequencing was done on a sample of PBMCs or T cells enriched from blood (not recorded which). Source of these receptors: a man between 18 and 29 years old who had recovered from COVID-19.

The chain joins TRBV10-3 to TRBJ1-6; D is uncertain. Trimming left V 2 bases short and J 0 bases short, with 5 bases between. The CDR3 totals 15 residues. Germline loops: CDR1 ENHRY, CDR2 SYGVKD. The CDR3 region has the DNA TGTGCCATCAGTGAGGGGAGCTCCTATAATTCACCCCTCCACTTT. Translated, it gives CAISEGSSYNSPLHF.

The chain is built from TRBV18 and TRBJ1-6, with TRBD1 as a possible D gene (6 bases). This CDR3 spans 15 amino acids. With 2 bases removed from V and 7 bases from J, the gap between germline ends came to 12 bases. Germline V gene lookup returns CDR1 KGHSH and CDR2 LQKENI. The CDR3, as DNA: TGTGCCAGCTCACCATATAAGGGGGAAAATTCACCCCTCCACTTT. Its protein product is CASSPYKGENSPLHF.

The DNA for the CDR3 is TGTGCCAGTAGCCCAACCTGGGGCCCAACCTCGGGTGGCTACACCTTC. Encoded protein: CASSPTWGPTSGGYTF. The V gene is TRBV19, the J gene TRBJ1-2; D is perhaps TRBD1 (5 bases). V was shortened by 6 bases and J by 7 bases, with 24 bases between the two germline ends. The V gene's germline CDR1 is LNHDA and CDR2 SQIVND (reference sequence). The CDR3 is 16 residues long.

V gene TRBV7-2 combines with J gene TRBJ2-3; D gene uncertain. Germline V gives CDR1 SGHTA, CDR2 FQGNSA. This CDR3 has 10 amino acids. The V end lost 5 bases, the J end lost 11 bases, and 8 bases lay between the germline ends. CDR3 DNA: TGTGCCAGCAGCCTCCTTTTGCAGTATTTT. Its protein product is CASSLLLQYF.

The chain carries TRBV9 and TRBJ2-5; 7 positions agree with TRBD2. The CDR3 runs 14 residues. Germline-derived CDR1 and CDR2 are SGDLS and YYNGEE. With 2 bases clipped from V and 5 bases from J, the junction kept 6 bases outside the gene matches. The CDR3 is CASSVRAGSETQYF. CDR3 DNA: TGTGCCAGCAGCGTCAGAGCGGGGTCGGAGACCCAGTACTTC.

This clone has a handful of counts. The rearrangement links TRBV6-5 to TRBJ1-2; 9 positions agree with TRBD1. The CDR3 is made up of 12 amino acids. The germline gives CDR1 MNHEY, CDR2 SVGAGI. After removal of 10 bases from V and 4 bases from J, the junction contained 4 bases not matched to a gene. CDR3 sequence reads: CATRDRAYGYTF. The CDR3 nucleotides are TGTGCCACCCGGGACAGGGCCTATGGCTACACCTTC.

This clone has just one count. This rearrangement joins TRBV21-1 to TRBJ2-5; TRBD2 reflects the table's D call only, with no check against the DNA. TRBV21-1 constitutes a pseudogene. The CDR3 is 17 amino acids. The CDR3 DNA follows: TGTGCCAGCAGCCAACGTAGTAGCGGGAGAAGGCAGGAGACCCAGTACTTC. Amino acids: CASSQRSSGRRQETQYF.

This clone was found a few times. The chain couples TRBV5-4 to TRBJ2-1, with TRBD1 matching 8 bases. Trimming at V came to 0 bases and at J to 0 bases, leaving 5 bases not matched to a gene. The CDR3 runs 17 residues. CDR1 is SGHNT, CDR2 YYREEE, per germline (reference sequence). The CDR3 loop reads CASSLGTGGSSYNEQFF. Here the CDR3 DNA reads TGTGCCAGCAGCTTGGGTACAGGGGGAAGCTCCTACAATGAGCAGTTCTTC.

This chain joins TRBV6-1 and TRBJ1-2; 7 bases match TRBD1. The CDR3 is made up of 18 amino acids. Germline CDR1 reads MNHNS; CDR2 reads SASEGT. Losses at the gene ends were 1 base for V and 6 bases for J; bases not matched to a gene: 17. The CDR3 reads CASSEGGYTGASENGYTF. The CDR3 DNA follows: TGTGCCAGCAGTGAAGGGGGCTATACAGGGGCTTCGGAGAATGGCTACACCTTC.

CDR3 protein: CASSEGGTANSPLHF. In nucleotides, the CDR3 is TGTGCCAGCTCCGAAGGAGGGACAGCTAATTCACCCCTCCACTTT. This chain joins TRBV3-1 (or the pseudogene TRBV3-2) and TRBJ1-6; 7 bases are shared with TRBD1. CDR3 length equals 15 residues. The ends lost 8 bases at V and 6 bases at J; junction bases unmatched: 10. CDR1 is LGHDT, CDR2 YNNKEL, per germline (reference sequence).

The chain carries TRBV9 and TRBJ1-1; 9 nucleotides agree with TRBD1. The CDR3 sequence is 14 residues long. V dropped 4 bases and J dropped 4; count of bases not matched to a gene: 5. Per germline, CDR1 SGDLS and CDR2 YYNGEE. This chain's CDR3 is CASSPRQGGTEAFF. Here the CDR3 DNA reads TGTGCCAGCAGCCCCCGACAGGGGGGCACTGAAGCTTTCTTT.

This clone was seen more than once but under ten times. The J gene is TRBJ2-2, the V gene TRBV4-1; perhaps TRBD2 as D (6 bases). V lost 4 bases to trimming and J lost 0 bases, with 12 bases between them. Germline CDR1 is MGHRA and CDR2 is YSYEKL. The CDR3 is 16 residues long. CDR3 bases: TGCGCCAGCAGCCTTACGGGACTCCCGAACACCGGGGAGCTGTTTTTT. Translation: CASSLTGLPNTGELFF.

The chain employs TRBV6-5 and TRBJ2-5; possible D gene TRBD1, 6 bases. Germline CDR1 and CDR2: MNHEY and SVGAGI. Trimming removed 7 bases from V and 2 bases from J, with 11 bases in between. This CDR3 spans 13 amino acids. The CDR3 nucleotides read TGTGCCAGCATGAACGGACAGCAAGAGACCCAGTACTTC. This translates into CASMNGQQETQYF.

A remark on this clone: The identical CDR3 is also encoded by other nucleotide sequences in the sample. V is TRBV28 and J is TRBJ1-2; 7 bases map to TRBD1. Germline V CDR1 and CDR2: MDHEN, SYDVKM. This CDR3 contains 13 residues. The V segment lost 5 bases and the J segment 3 bases; nucleotides outside the gene matches: 3. The CDR3 loop is CASSLGTDYGYTF. The DNA for the CDR3 is TGTGCCAGCAGTCTGGGGACAGACTATGGCTACACCTTC.